Sequencing of this T cell receptor beta chain was carried out in a study of blood T cell repertoires in COVID-19. TCRdb's table, derived via immunoSEQ multiplex PCR, lists solely in-frame clones and lacks some. The sample holds approximately 330,000 clones; 80% to 90% are singletons and the top ten take about 4.2%. CDR3 length equals 16 residues. Deletions cut 5 bases from V and 2 bases from J, with 15 bases between. Germline loops: CDR1 MGHDK, CDR2 SYGVNS. The rearrangement uses TRBV25-1 and TRBJ1-4, with D possibly matching TRBD1 (5 bases). Material for sequencing was PBMCs or T cells enriched from blood (not recorded which). This receptor was identified in a woman aged 40 to 50 with acute COVID-19. The CDR3 sequence is CASSWGRRATNEKLFF. The CDR3 region has the DNA TGTGCCAGCAGTTGGGGGAGGAGGGCCACTAATGAAAAACTGTTTTTT.